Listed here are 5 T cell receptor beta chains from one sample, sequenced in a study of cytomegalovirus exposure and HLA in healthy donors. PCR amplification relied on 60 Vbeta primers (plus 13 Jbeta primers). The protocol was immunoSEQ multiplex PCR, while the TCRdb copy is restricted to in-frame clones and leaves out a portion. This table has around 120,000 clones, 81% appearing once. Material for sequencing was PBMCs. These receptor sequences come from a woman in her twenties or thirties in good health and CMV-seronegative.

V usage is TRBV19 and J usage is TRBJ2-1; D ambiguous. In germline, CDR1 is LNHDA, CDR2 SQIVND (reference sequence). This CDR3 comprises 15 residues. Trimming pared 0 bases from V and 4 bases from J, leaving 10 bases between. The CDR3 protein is CASSIDLSTYNEQFF. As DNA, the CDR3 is TGTGCCAGTAGTATAGATCTGAGCACTTACAATGAGCAGTTCTTC.

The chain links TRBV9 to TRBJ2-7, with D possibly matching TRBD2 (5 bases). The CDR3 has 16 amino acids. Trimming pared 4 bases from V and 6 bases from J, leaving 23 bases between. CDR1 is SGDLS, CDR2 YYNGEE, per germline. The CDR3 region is CASSPYGGSLGGEQYF. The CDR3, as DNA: TGTGCCAGCAGCCCGTACGGCGGGTCCCTCGGCGGCGAGCAGTACTTC.

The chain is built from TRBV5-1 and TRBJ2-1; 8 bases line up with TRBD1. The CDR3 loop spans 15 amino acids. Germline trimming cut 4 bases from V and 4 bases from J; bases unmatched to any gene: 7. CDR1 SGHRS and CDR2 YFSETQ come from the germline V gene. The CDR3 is CASSAGTGDYNEQFF. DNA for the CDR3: TGCGCCAGCAGCGCGGGGACAGGCGATTACAATGAGCAGTTCTTC.

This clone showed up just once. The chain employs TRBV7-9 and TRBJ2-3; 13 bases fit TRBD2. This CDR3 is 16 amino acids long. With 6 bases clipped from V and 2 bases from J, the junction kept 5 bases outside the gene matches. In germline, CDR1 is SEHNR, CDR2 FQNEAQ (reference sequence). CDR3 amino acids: CASSLGTSGVTDTQYF. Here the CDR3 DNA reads TGTGCCAGCAGTCTAGGGACTAGCGGGGTCACAGATACGCAGTATTTT. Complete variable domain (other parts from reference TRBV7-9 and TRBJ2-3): DTGVSQNPRHKITKRGQNVTFRCDPISEHNRLYWYRQTLGQGPEFLTYFQNEAQLEKSRLLSDRFSAERPKGSFSTLEIQRTEQGDSAMYLCASSLGTSGVTDTQYFGPGTRLTVL.

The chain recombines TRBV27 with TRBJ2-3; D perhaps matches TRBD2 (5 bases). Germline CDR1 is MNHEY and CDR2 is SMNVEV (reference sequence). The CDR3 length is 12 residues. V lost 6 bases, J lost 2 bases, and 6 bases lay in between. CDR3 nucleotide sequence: TGTGCCAGCAGGAGGGCCACAGATACGCAGTATTTT. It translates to CASRRATDTQYF.